This TCR beta chain was captured by sequencing in a study of blood T cell repertoires in COVID-19. Study information: COVID-19 samples collected from the United States, Italy and Spain covered acute and convalescent phases. T cells, B-cell-depleted T cells, or PBMCs supplied cDNA or gDNA.

The CDR3 consists of 14 residues. Losses at the gene ends were 4 bases for V and 6 bases for J; bases not matched to a gene: 5. Germline values: CDR1 SGHTA, CDR2 FQGTGA. As handled by the study authors: Amplification with reference gene primers provided the estimates of nucleated cell counts. TCRdb keeps only in-frame clones here, not all; method: immunoSEQ multiplex PCR. From that table come the V and J calls and clone size; the DNA was used to work out D and trimming. The sample has some 150,000 clones; over 60% are singletons. The specimen was peripheral blood. The receptor's source is a woman of 80 years or more with active or convalescent COVID-19. V usage is TRBV7-3 and J usage is TRBJ1-1, with 10 bases fitting TRBD1. The CDR3 here is CASSSRGQGAEAFF. In DNA, the CDR3 is TGTGCCAGCAGCTCCCGAGGACAGGGGGCTGAAGCTTTCTTT.